This T cell receptor (beta chain) was identified in a study of blood T cell repertoires in COVID-19. Only in-frame clones appear in the TCRdb table, and some are missing; sequencing was by immunoSEQ multiplex PCR. Of under 200,000 clones in the sample, around 83% were seen once. This clone was seen only a few times. The source of this sequence is a human donor in a cohort sampled during active COVID-19. The sample taken for sequencing was peripheral blood.

The CDR3 protein is CASSGGTGGEDEQYF. As DNA, the CDR3 is TGCGCCAGCAGTGGAGGGACAGGGGGCGAGGACGAGCAGTACTTC. The V and J genes are TRBV10-1 and TRBJ2-7; 12 nucleotides align to TRBD1. In germline, CDR1 is WNHNN, CDR2 SYGVQD (reference sequence). The junction had 6 bases not matched to a gene; V was cut back by 4 bases and J by 5 bases. The CDR3 totals 15 residues.